Given below is one T cell receptor (beta chain) in context. What it binds is not known. This CDR3 spans 15 amino acids. Trimming cost V 0 bases and J 4 bases; bases outside gene matches: 3. The germline CDR1 and CDR2 sequences are KGHSH and LQKENI. The data originate from a study of PD-1 blockade in classical Hodgkin lymphoma. General study points: Partial responders and progressors had significantly lower baseline TCR diversity. Reported baseline diversity: healthy donors highest, relapsed/refractory patients lowest. Some patients started nivolumab under 1 year after ASCT, and they were excluded. A significant rise in TCR diversity by C4D1 was seen for CD4+ but not CD8+ cells.

After autologous stem cell transplantation all patients relapsed, and prior brentuximab vedotin exposure differed between cohorts. Assay used: immunoSEQ multiplex PCR; TCRdb lists only in-frame clones, some missing. This repertoire shows tens of thousands of clones, 88% found once; its top ten account for about 7.8%. The sequence came from a human donor with classical Hodgkin lymphoma. This specimen consisted of peripheral blood mononuclear cells (PBMCs), obtained before the second cycle of nivolumab. The chain employs TRBV18 and TRBJ2-4; 7 positions match TRBD2. For the CDR3, the DNA is TGTGCCAGCTCACCACCTGGCGGGGGAAAAAACATTCAGTACTTC. Translated, it gives CASSPPGGGKNIQYF.